The 8 T cell receptor beta chains in this list originate from one sample, sequenced in a study of T cell responses to AZD1222 COVID-19 vaccine (dated by TCRdb to about 2021). The library was built by means of the immunoSEQ multiplex PCR assay. TCRdb retrieved this table from immuneACCESS and kept in-frame rearrangements only. Not all clones are present; in checked studies, unresolved V genes account for under half, and no reason is known for the remainder. Counted in this sample were roughly 93,000 clones; roughly 87% of them appeared once. The ten biggest clones cover roughly 5.2% of the sample. According to the study, the label for this sample's time point signals: about 28 days (+/-7) after the second vaccine dose. Sequences were derived from peripheral blood, sampled 28 days after the second AZD1222 dose. Receptor source: an adult who received the AZD1222 COVID-19 vaccine.

This sequence joins TRBV15 and TRBJ2-3; 7 bases are shared with TRBD1. Germline trimming cut 7 bases from V and 2 bases from J; bases unmatched to any gene: 6. Germline V gene sequence: CDR1 LNHNV, CDR2 YYDKDF (reference sequence). The CDR3 is 14 amino acids. The CDR3 region is CATKQGWTTDTQYF. The DNA of the CDR3 is TGTGCCACCAAACAGGGGTGGACCACAGATACGCAGTATTTT.

A single count supports this clone. The chain employs TRBV4-2 and TRBJ2-5; 13 bases fit TRBD2. Germline V lookup: CDR1 LGHNA, CDR2 YNFKEQ. The CDR3 runs 16 residues. Trimming at V came to 3 bases and at J to 2 bases, leaving 3 bases not matched to a gene. CDR3 coding DNA: TGTGCCAGCAGCCAGGGACTAGCGGGGTTTCAAGAGACCCAGTACTTC. Its protein is CASSQGLAGFQETQYF.

The chain links TRBV5-4 to TRBJ2-6; a weak D match, TRBD1 (6 bases). CDR1 is SGHNT, CDR2 YYREEE, per germline (reference sequence). CDR3 length: 16 residues. Trimming cost V 5 bases and J 0 bases, with 12 bases left between them. The CDR3 sequence is CASRPDSPSGANVLTF. The CDR3 coding sequence is TGTGCCAGCAGACCGGACAGTCCCTCTGGGGCCAACGTCCTGACTTTC.

The J gene is TRBJ1-1, the V gene TRBV6-5; TRBD1 is a possible D gene (5 bases). The CDR3 is 14 residues long. Germline V CDR1 and CDR2: MNHEY, SVGAGI. Trimming left V 2 bases short and J 4 bases short, with 11 bases between. The CDR3 here is CASSYAGMGTEAFF. The DNA of the CDR3 is TGTGCCAGCAGTTACGCAGGGATGGGCACTGAAGCTTTCTTT.

The chain carries TRBV25-1 and TRBJ2-1, with a weak D call TRBD2 (6 bases). Trimming removed 1 base at V and 5 bases at J, with 21 bases between. Germline CDR1 MGHDK, CDR2 SYGVNS. This CDR3 is built from 18 residues. The CDR3 loop is CASSEFRGREAEHNEQFF. In nucleotides, the CDR3 is TGTGCCAGCAGTGAATTTAGGGGCAGGGAGGCGGAGCACAATGAGCAGTTCTTC.

The chain is built from TRBV5-1 and TRBJ2-1, with TRBD2 as a possible D gene (6 bases). V shed 5 bases and J shed 4 bases, with 13 bases lying between them. The CDR3 spans 14 residues. CDR1 and CDR2 from the germline V gene are SGHRS and YFSETQ. The CDR3 nucleotides read TGCGCCAGCAGGGCGTCGGGGGATTACAATGAGCAGTTCTTC. Its protein product is CASRASGDYNEQFF.

This chain uses TRBV7-2 with TRBJ2-7, with D unclear. CDR3 length equals 13 residues. CDR1 and CDR2 (germline): SGHTA, FQGNSA. The V gene lost 0 bases and the J gene lost 0 bases, with 3 bases spanning the gap. The CDR3 is CASSLAVSYEQYF. The CDR3 DNA sequence: TGTGCCAGCAGCTTAGCGGTCTCCTACGAGCAGTACTTC.

The V and J genes are TRBV3-1 (or the pseudogene TRBV3-2) and TRBJ1-1; possible D gene TRBD1, 6 bases. With 1 base removed from V and 3 bases from J, the gap between germline ends came to 21 bases. Germline assignment: CDR1 LGHDT and CDR2 YNNKEL (reference sequence). This CDR3 spans 18 amino acids. The CDR3 DNA sequence: TGTGCCAGCAGCCAAGGGGTTTCGGGGGGCGTAGGTTACACTGAAGCTTTCTTT. Its protein product is CASSQGVSGGVGYTEAFF.